This passage covers 19 T cell receptor beta chains from one sample sequenced in a study of shared clonotypes between healthy human individuals. Here immunoSEQ multiplex PCR was the method, and the copy in TCRdb shows in-frame clones only, minus some. The sample includes some 470,000 clones, 75% to 85% of them seen just once. Material: PBMCs. Receptors originate from a woman in her forties in good health. Some clones in this sample may be carry-over from other donors' samples.

The chain is built from TRBV4-3 and TRBJ2-3; no clear D. The ends were cut back, 1 base at V and 1 base at J, with 12 bases in the middle. This CDR3 spans 16 amino acids. Germline assignment: CDR1 LGHNA and CDR2 YSLEER. CDR3 bases: TGCGCCAGCAGCCAAGGGGATAGCAGACGCACAGATACGCAGTATTTT. Its translation is CASSQGDSRRTDTQYF.

This clone was detected once. The chain has TRBV30 and TRBJ2-7; D is possibly TRBD1 or TRBD2 (5 bases each). The CDR3 contains 11 residues. Germline V gene sequence: CDR1 GTSNPN, CDR2 SVGIG (reference sequence). V was shortened by 1 base and J by 6 bases, with 7 bases between the two germline ends. In DNA form, the CDR3 reads TGTGCCTGGAGTGGAGGGGTCGAGCAGTACTTC. Translating it yields CAWSGGVEQYF.

This clone was counted ten times or more. The V gene is TRBV25-1, the J gene TRBJ2-4; possible D gene TRBD2, 6 bases. V lost 4 bases, J lost 0 bases, and 16 bases lay in between. Germline V gene lookup returns CDR1 MGHDK and CDR2 SYGVNS. This CDR3 has 17 residues. The CDR3 is CASSAGTGDLAKNIQYF. For the CDR3, the DNA is TGTGCCAGCAGTGCTGGGACGGGAGATCTAGCCAAAAACATTCAGTACTTC. Filled out from reference TRBV25-1 and TRBJ2-4, the complete variable domain reads EADIYQTPRYLVIGTGKKITLECSQTMGHDKMYWYQQDPGMELHLIHYSYGVNSTEKGDLSSESTVSRIRTEHFPLTLESARPSHTSQYLCASSAGTGDLAKNIQYFGAGTRLSVL.

This chain uses TRBV28 with TRBJ2-3; 10 bases line up with TRBD2. V shed 4 bases and J 5 bases; nucleotides not matched to a gene: 6. Germline CDR1 reads MDHEN; CDR2 reads SYDVKM. CDR3 length equals 15 residues. The CDR3: CASSSLAGVKDTQYF. CDR3 nucleotide sequence: TGTGCCAGCAGTTCGCTAGCGGGAGTGAAAGATACGCAGTATTTT.

The chain is built from TRBV9 and TRBJ2-1; 11 positions match TRBD2. The CDR3 spans 16 residues. Trimming removed 2 bases from V and 9 bases from J; junction bases left unmatched: 10. The V gene's germline CDR1 is SGDLS and CDR2 YYNGEE. CDR3 coding DNA: TGTGCCAGCAGCGTCTTAGCGGGAGGGAGTACAGGTGAGCAGTTCTTC. Its protein is CASSVLAGGSTGEQFF.

In its sample, this clone was seen once. V usage is TRBV28 and J usage is TRBJ2-5; D remains unclear. CDR1 is MDHEN and CDR2 is SYDVKM in the germline V gene. Trimming shortened V by 2 bases and J by 1 base, and 2 bases separated the two germline ends. The CDR3 contains 12 residues. CDR3 in amino acids: CASSLSQETQYF. The DNA for the CDR3 is TGTGCCAGCAGTTTAAGCCAAGAGACCCAGTACTTC.

Concerning this clone: One junction end disagrees with the germline gene, perhaps due to a read error. The V call is TRBV7-7, the J call TRBJ2-1, with D tentatively TRBD2 (5 bases). The CDR3 is made up of 13 amino acids. CDR1 is SSHAT and CDR2 is FNYEAQ in the germline V gene (reference sequence). The CDR3 DNA follows: TGTGCTAGCAGCTTAGCGACGGTCGGGGAGCAGTTCTTC. This translates into CASSLATVGEQFF.

The chain is built from TRBV7-9 and TRBJ2-1; TRBD2 matches 13 bases. J was trimmed by 5 bases and V by 7 bases; bases with no gene match: 11. The CDR3 sequence is 17 residues long. Germline CDR1 and CDR2: SEHNR and FQNEAQ (reference sequence). The CDR3 sequence is CASTLGTSGVIDNEQFF. The CDR3 DNA is TGTGCCAGCACCCTCGGGACTAGCGGGGTAATCGACAATGAGCAGTTCTTC.

The V gene is TRBV10-3, the J gene TRBJ2-1; TRBD2 matches at 7 bases. V trimming: 10 bases; J trimming: 3 bases; junction bases outside the gene matches: 6. Germline V gives CDR1 ENHRY, CDR2 SYGVKD. The CDR3 covers 13 residues. CDR3 nucleotides: TGTGCCACAGGGAGGGGTAACTACAATGAGCAGTTCTTC. Translation gives CATGRGNYNEQFF.

The chain is built from TRBV4-2 and TRBJ2-7; TRBD2 aligns across 13 bases. V dropped 2 bases and J dropped 6; count of bases not matched to a gene: 7. Germline loops: CDR1 LGHNA, CDR2 YNFKEQ. The length of the CDR3 is 16 residues. The chain's CDR3 is CASSQSPGLAGSEQYF. The CDR3, as DNA: TGTGCCAGCAGCCAAAGCCCGGGACTAGCGGGATCCGAGCAGTACTTC.

The chain employs TRBV6-4 and TRBJ1-5; 9 nucleotides line up with TRBD1. The CDR3 has 15 residues. From germline, CDR1 is MRHNA and CDR2 SNTAGT. J lost 0 bases, V lost 6 bases, and 3 bases had no gene match. The chain's CDR3 is CASRRTGDSNQPQHF. The CDR3 region has the DNA TGTGCCAGCAGGCGGACAGGGGATAGCAATCAGCCCCAGCATTTT.

This rearrangement joins TRBV28 to TRBJ2-7; TRBD2 agrees at 10 bases. The V and J ends lost 6 bases and 4 bases, in that order; junction bases with no gene match: 9. The CDR3 extends over 15 amino acids. Germline CDR1 reads MDHEN; CDR2 reads SYDVKM. CDR3 bases: TGTGCCAGCAGCCCACTAGCGGGAAGTCGTTACGAGCAGTACTTC. Translating gives CASSPLAGSRYEQYF.

The chain has TRBV28 and TRBJ1-2; 8 bases are a match to TRBD1. Germline V lookup: CDR1 MDHEN, CDR2 SYDVKM. The junction had 1 base not matched to a gene; V was cut back by 3 bases and J by 7 bases. The CDR3 contains 12 residues. The CDR3 reads CASSFTGGGYTF. The CDR3 coding sequence is TGTGCCAGCAGTTTCACAGGGGGTGGCTACACCTTC.

The table lists this clone with many counts. V and J are TRBV4-2 and TRBJ2-1; 10 bases are a match to TRBD1. Per germline, CDR1 LGHNA and CDR2 YNFKEQ. The ends lost 3 bases at V and 8 bases at J; junction bases unmatched: 7. There are 15 residues in the CDR3. The CDR3 loop is CASSHSGQGEDEQFF. CDR3 nucleotide sequence: TGTGCCAGCAGCCACTCTGGACAGGGGGAGGATGAGCAGTTCTTC.

Remarks on this clone: In the same sample, other DNA sequences code for this CDR3. The V call is TRBV5-1, the J call TRBJ2-1; D gene unclear. V lost 1 base and J 5 bases, leaving 4 bases between the germline ends. Looked up from germline, CDR1 is SGHRS and CDR2 is YFSETQ. This CDR3 is built from 12 residues. CDR3 residues: CASSLTDNEQFF. Written as DNA, the CDR3 is TGCGCCAGCAGCTTGACGGACAATGAGCAGTTCTTC.

This clone turned up a few times. J is TRBJ2-7 and V is TRBV5-8; D is perhaps TRBD1 or TRBD2 (5 bases each). This CDR3 comprises 12 residues. Trimming shortened V by 1 base and J by 6 bases, and 8 bases separated the two germline ends. CDR1 SGHTS and CDR2 YDEGEE come from the germline V gene. CDR3 amino acids: CASSLWGTEQYF. The CDR3 DNA is TGTGCCAGCAGCTTGTGGGGGACCGAGCAGTACTTC.

The chain has TRBV10-2 and TRBJ1-1, with D perhaps TRBD1 (5 bases). With 6 bases removed from V and 1 base from J, the gap between germline ends came to 12 bases. Germline V gene lookup returns CDR1 WSHSY and CDR2 SAAADI. This CDR3 spans 14 amino acids. This chain's CDR3 is CASSQGGANTEAFF. In nucleotides, the CDR3 is TGCGCCAGCAGCCAGGGAGGTGCGAACACTGAAGCTTTCTTT.

In regard to this clone: A far larger clone is one base from this, pointing to a likely read error. The chain couples TRBV28 to TRBJ2-7; 7 nucleotides align to TRBD2. Germline V gene data show CDR1 as MDHEN and CDR2 as SYDVKM. This CDR3 contains 18 residues. In DNA form, the CDR3 reads TGTGCCAGCAGTTTAAGCGGGACTTTCACATTTAACACCTACGAGCGGTACTTC. Translation: CASSLSGTFTFNTYERYF. Combining the CDR3 with reference TRBV28 and TRBJ2-7 gives the whole variable domain DVKVTQSSRYLVKRTGEKVFLECVQDMDHENMFWYRQDPGLGLRLIYFSYDVKMKEKGDIPEGYSVSREKKERFSLILESASTNQTSMYLCASSLSGTFTFNTYERYFGPGTRLTVT.

This chain connects TRBV5-3 to TRBJ1-1; D is undetermined. TRBV5-3 is flagged as an ORF with uncertain function. The CDR3 spans 14 residues. The ends were cut back, 3 bases at V and 6 bases at J, with 15 bases in the middle. CDR3 sequence: CARSWTPRGPEAFF. CDR3 DNA: TGTGCCAGAAGCTGGACGCCCCGTGGGCCTGAAGCTTTCTTT.